These 21 T cell receptor beta chains were all obtained from the same sample, sequenced in a study of T cells in localized non-small cell lung cancer. Sequencing used immunoSEQ multiplex PCR; TCRdb keeps in-frame clones, though not all of them. This sample yields 2,000 to 3,000 clones, of which about 30% are seen a single time; approximately 17% belongs to the top ten. Sequencing was performed on lung tumor tissue, taken before any cancer treatment. The receptors were sampled from a female donor at least 60 years old with stage II squamous cell lung carcinoma.

The rearrangement joins TRBV18 to TRBJ2-7; 9 bases align to TRBD1. The CDR3 sequence is 15 residues long. Trimming at V came to 3 bases and at J to 1 base, leaving 4 bases not matched to a gene. The germline gives CDR1 KGHSH, CDR2 LQKENI. CDR3 sequence reads: CASSPEDRGSYEQYF. DNA of the CDR3: TGTGCCAGCTCACCCGAGGACAGGGGTTCCTACGAGCAGTACTTC.

The gene calls are TRBV9 and TRBJ2-6; D gene uncertain. Trimming stripped 2 bases from V and 0 bases from J, with 9 bases between. This CDR3 spans 16 amino acids. Germline CDR1 reads SGDLS; CDR2 reads YYNGEE. The CDR3 region is CASSVDGNSGANVLTF. CDR3 coding DNA: TGTGCCAGCAGCGTCGACGGAAACTCTGGGGCCAACGTCCTGACTTTC.

This clone was counted between two and nine times. The chain uses TRBV19 and TRBJ1-2, with D maybe TRBD1 (5 bases). Per germline, CDR1 LNHDA and CDR2 SQIVND (reference sequence). CDR3 size: 15 residues. With 3 bases removed from V and 4 bases from J, the gap between germline ends came to 15 bases. CDR3: CASSMTMSGGYGYTF. The CDR3 region has the DNA TGTGCCAGTAGTATGACCATGTCGGGGGGCTATGGCTACACCTTC.

This chain joins TRBV11-3 and TRBJ1-2, with D tentatively TRBD1 (5 bases). V was cut by 3 bases and J by 1 base, with 12 bases left in between. Germline CDR1 and CDR2: SGHNT and YENEEA. CDR3 size: 15 residues. CDR3 in amino acids: CASSLPLTVNYGYTF. The CDR3 region has the DNA TGTGCCAGCAGCTTGCCCCTGACAGTTAACTATGGCTACACCTTC.

The rearrangement links TRBV12-5 to TRBJ1-5, with 7 bases identical to TRBD1. The junction had 0 bases not matched to a gene; V was cut back by 1 base and J by 0 bases. Germline CDR1 is LGHNT and CDR2 is FRNRAP. The CDR3 has 15 residues. CDR3 loop: CASGLGDSSNQPQHF. CDR3 DNA sequence: TGTGCTAGTGGTTTGGGGGACAGTAGCAATCAGCCCCAGCATTTT.

This clone was seen a handful of times. The V and J genes are TRBV6-8 and TRBJ1-2; unclear D gene. CDR1 and CDR2 from the germline V gene are MNHGY and SAAAGT. Trimming cost V 5 bases and J 4 bases, with 11 bases left between them. The CDR3 extends over 13 amino acids. The CDR3 is CASSDYGFYGYTF. DNA of the CDR3: TGTGCCAGCAGTGATTACGGATTCTATGGCTACACCTTC.

The table lists this clone with a few counts. CDR3 region: CASSALAGGQGTQYF. CDR3 nucleotides: TGTGCCAGCAGCGCCCTAGCGGGGGGGCAGGGGACCCAGTACTTC. The chain links TRBV7-7 to TRBJ2-5; 12 bases map to TRBD2. V was clipped by 5 bases and J by 7 bases; unmatched bases: 8. In germline, CDR1 is SSHAT, CDR2 FNYEAQ (reference sequence). The CDR3 consists of 15 residues.

This clone came up a few times. V is TRBV9 and J is TRBJ1-3; D unclear. Trimming cost V 1 base and J 8 bases, with 10 bases left between them. CDR1 and CDR2 (germline): SGDLS, YYNGEE. The CDR3 covers 13 residues. The CDR3 protein is CASSVRPRDTIYF. For the CDR3, the DNA is TGTGCCAGCAGCGTAAGGCCTAGGGACACCATATATTTT. The variable domain in full, completed from reference TRBV9 and TRBJ1-3, reads DSGVTQTPKHLITATGQRVTLRCSPRSGDLSVYWYQQSLDQGLQFLIQYYNGEERAKGNILERFSAQQFPDLHSELNLSSLELGDSALYFCASSVRPRDTIYFGEGSWLTVV.

This clone is labeled large. This chain connects TRBV6-8 to TRBJ2-3; 9 nucleotides line up with TRBD1. The germline V gene has CDR1 MNHGY and CDR2 SAAAGT. Trimming at V came to 6 bases and at J to 2 bases, leaving 6 bases not matched to a gene. This CDR3 is 15 amino acids long. The DNA of the CDR3 is TGTGCCAGCAGCCGGGACAGGGACGTCACAGATACGCAGTATTTT. It translates to CASSRDRDVTDTQYF.

This clone has just a few counts. The chain carries TRBV30 and TRBJ1-2; possibly TRBD1 for D (6 bases). Trimming shortened V by 4 bases and J by 7 bases, and 10 bases separated the two germline ends. The length of the CDR3 is 11 residues. CDR1 is GTSNPN and CDR2 is SVGIG in the germline V gene (reference sequence). CDR3 in amino acids: CAWTGVSGYTF. The CDR3 DNA reads as TGTGCCTGGACAGGGGTATCTGGCTACACCTTC.

In its sample, this clone was seen a few times. The V call is TRBV2, the J call TRBJ2-1; 7 bases match TRBD1. CDR1 SNHLY and CDR2 FYNNEI come from the germline V gene. This CDR3 comprises 15 residues. V shed 0 bases, J shed 9 bases, and the junction held 8 bases outside the gene matches. The DNA of the CDR3 is TGTGCCAGCAGTGAAGCAGGGGGCTCGTACGGTGAGCAGTTCTTC. It yields the protein CASSEAGGSYGEQFF.

This chain connects TRBV7-7 to TRBJ2-5, with D possibly being TRBD2 (7 bases). Trimming pared 3 bases from V and 4 bases from J, leaving 18 bases between. The CDR3 has 16 residues. CDR1 is SSHAT and CDR2 is FNYEAQ in the germline V gene (reference sequence). DNA for the CDR3: TGTGCCAGCAGCTTGTTAGGGGGGGGACCTTCAGAGACCCAGTACTTC. Translation: CASSLLGGGPSETQYF.

This clone ranks as medium-sized. The chain combines TRBV9 with TRBJ1-2; 8 nucleotides agree with TRBD1. Germline CDR1 SGDLS, CDR2 YYNGEE. With 7 bases clipped from V and 8 bases from J, the junction kept 10 bases outside the gene matches. The CDR3 contains 13 residues. The CDR3 region has the DNA TGTGCCAGCGCCTTTCTACAGGGGGGAGGCTACACCTTC. Translated: CASAFLQGGGYTF. The variable domain in full, with the rest retrieved from reference TRBV9 and TRBJ1-2, is DSGVTQTPKHLITATGQRVTLRCSPRSGDLSVYWYQQSLDQGLQFLIQYYNGEERAKGNILERFSAQQFPDLHSELNLSSLELGDSALYFCASAFLQGGGYTFGSGTRLTVV.

This clone was recorded a few times. V gene TRBV2 combines with J gene TRBJ1-2, with 7 bases that match TRBD1. This CDR3 is 13 amino acids long. In germline, CDR1 is SNHLY, CDR2 FYNNEI. The junction had 9 bases not matched to a gene; V was cut back by 6 bases and J by 8 bases. The CDR3 DNA sequence: TGTGCCAGCAGCCTGGACAGGCAGTTGGGCTACACCTTC. Translating gives CASSLDRQLGYTF.

The chain employs TRBV19 and TRBJ1-5; D is possibly TRBD1 (5 bases). The CDR3 spans 14 residues. Trimming stripped 7 bases from V and 4 bases from J, with 14 bases between. Germline CDR1 LNHDA, CDR2 SQIVND (reference sequence). In DNA form, the CDR3 reads TGTGCCAGTAATTGGGGACTTACAAATCAGCCCCAGCATTTT. This gives the protein CASNWGLTNQPQHF.

There are a few counts of this clone. This chain uses TRBV10-3 with TRBJ2-7; 10 positions match TRBD2. The V segment lost 2 bases and the J segment 2 bases; nucleotides outside the gene matches: 3. CDR1 is ENHRY, CDR2 SYGVKD, per germline. The CDR3 is 15 amino acids. The CDR3 nucleotides are TGTGCCATCAGTGAGGGTCTAGCGGGGGCCTACGAGCAGTACTTC. Its translation: CAISEGLAGAYEQYF.

The chain uses TRBV11-3 and TRBJ1-1; no clear D. Germline CDR1 and CDR2: SGHNT and YENEEA. Trimming left V 6 bases short and J 0 bases short, with 11 bases between. This CDR3 spans 14 amino acids. The CDR3 region is CASRPAGVNTEAFF. The CDR3 DNA is TGTGCCAGCAGACCCGCAGGAGTGAACACTGAAGCTTTCTTT.

This clone was detected only a few times. The rearrangement uses TRBV11-3 and TRBJ2-1, with D perhaps TRBD1 or TRBD2 (6 bases each). The CDR3 loop spans 15 amino acids. Germline CDR1 SGHNT, CDR2 YENEEA. The V and J ends lost 2 bases and 0 bases respectively, with 8 bases between them. This CDR3 reads CASSLRGPSYNEQFF. DNA for the CDR3: TGTGCCAGCAGCTTACGGGGGCCCTCCTACAATGAGCAGTTCTTC.

This clone appeared a few times. V is TRBV9 and J is TRBJ1-5; D possibly corresponds to TRBD1 (5 bases). Germline V gene sequence: CDR1 SGDLS, CDR2 YYNGEE. The CDR3 runs to 14 residues. Trimming pared 3 bases from V and 3 bases from J, leaving 10 bases between. The CDR3 here is CASSGQPTNQPQHF. The CDR3 DNA reads TGTGCCAGCAGCGGACAGCCTACCAATCAGCCCCAGCATTTT.

The chain couples TRBV11-3 to TRBJ1-1, with 9 positions matching TRBD1. The CDR3 has 15 amino acids. Trimming at V came to 5 bases and at J to 6 bases, leaving 10 bases not matched to a gene. Germline V gives CDR1 SGHNT, CDR2 YENEEA. The CDR3 sequence: CASSPRTGENAEAFF. CDR3 sequence (DNA): TGTGCCAGCAGCCCTAGGACAGGGGAGAATGCTGAAGCTTTCTTT.

J is TRBJ2-3 and V is TRBV30, with 7 bases lining up with TRBD2. This CDR3 has 15 residues. Germline CDR1 is GTSNPN and CDR2 is SVGIG (reference sequence). V lost 2 bases to trimming and J lost 0 bases; unmatched junction nucleotides: 5. CDR3: CAWSLSGTSTDTQYF. CDR3 nucleotide sequence: TGTGCCTGGAGTCTCAGCGGGACTAGCACAGATACGCAGTATTTT. The full variable domain, its missing parts supplied by reference TRBV30 and TRBJ2-3, is SQTIHQWPATLVQPVGSPLSLECTVEGTSNPNLYWYRQAAGRGLQLLFYSVGIGQISSEVPQNLSASRPQDRQFILSSKKLLLSDSGFYLCAWSLSGTSTDTQYFGPGTRLTVL.